Presented here are 10 T cell receptor beta chains from one specimen sequenced in a study of OX40 agonist ivuxolimab in advanced cancers. Libraries were prepared by immunoSEQ multiplex PCR; TCRdb keeps only in-frame clonotypes and omits some of them. Altogether 72,000 or so clones are present, around 87% being singletons, with the ten largest covering 0.2% to 0.3%. Sequencing used CD4+ or CD8+ T cells sorted from blood, obtained in a trial of the OX40 agonist ivuxolimab. Source of these receptors: an adult with an advanced solid tumor such as melanoma, head and neck, liver or kidney cancer.

This clone was seen a handful of times. V is TRBV21-1 and J is TRBJ2-7. TRBV21-1 is classified as a pseudogene. This CDR3 has 12 amino acids. The chain's CDR3 is CASSKVGDEQYF. For the CDR3, the DNA is TGTGCCAGCAGTAAAGTGGGGGACGAGCAGTACTTC.

The genes are TRBV19 and TRBJ2-5; 10 bases fit TRBD2. The J call may be faulty, since TRBJ2-7 better matches the DNA end. The CDR3 has 14 residues. Germline CDR1 and CDR2: LNHDA and SQIVND (reference sequence). This CDR3 is CASRRAGGPSEQYF. CDR3 coding DNA: TGTGCCAGTAGACGAGCGGGAGGGCCATCCGAGCAGTACTTC.

The V gene is TRBV14, the J gene TRBJ1-1, with no clear D. Germline CDR1 SGHDN, CDR2 FVKESK. This CDR3 contains 14 residues. V gave up 0 bases and J gave up 12 bases, with 17 bases separating them. The CDR3 nucleotides are TGTGCCAGCAGCCAAGAAGCCCCTTCGAGTGGGACTTTCTTT. Its protein is CASSQEAPSSGTFF.

The V gene is TRBV6-1, the J gene TRBJ1-1; no firm D call. The CDR3 length is 13 residues. Per germline, CDR1 MNHNS and CDR2 SASEGT. Trimming cost V 4 bases and J 2 bases, with 8 bases left between them. CDR3 in DNA: TGTGCCAGCAGTGCCCAGGTTAACACTGAAGCTTTCTTT. This codes for CASSAQVNTEAFF.

This clone has a single count. CDR3 loop: CASSLSGSTDTQYF. The CDR3 bases are TGTGCCAGCAGCTTAAGCGGTAGCACAGATACGCAGTATTTT. The chain recombines TRBV7-2 with TRBJ2-3; D perhaps matches TRBD2 (5 bases). The CDR3 contains 14 residues. Germline V lookup: CDR1 SGHTA, CDR2 FQGNSA. Trimming stripped 2 bases from V and 0 bases from J, with 6 bases between.

This clone was seen only a few times. The chain combines TRBV14 with TRBJ1-2, with TRBD1 matching 7 bases. Per the germline V gene, CDR1 is SGHDN and CDR2 is FVKESK. Trimming took 5 bases from V and 4 from J; bases not matched to a gene: 7. The CDR3 is 14 residues long. In DNA form, the CDR3 reads TGTGCCAGCAGCTCTCGACAGGGCGGCTATGGCTACACCTTC. This encodes CASSSRQGGYGYTF.

This chain connects TRBV5-1 to TRBJ2-1, with 9 bases identical to TRBD2. There are 15 residues in the CDR3. V shed 1 base, J shed 7 bases, and the junction held 6 bases outside the gene matches. The germline V gene encodes CDR1 SGHRS and CDR2 YFSETQ. Here the CDR3 reads CASSLLAGGPNEQFF. In DNA form, the CDR3 reads TGCGCCAGCAGCTTGTTGGCGGGAGGGCCGAATGAGCAGTTCTTC.

The chain couples TRBV18 to TRBJ2-1; 7 nucleotides agree with TRBD2. Per germline, CDR1 KGHSH and CDR2 LQKENI. CDR3 length: 14 residues. Trimming removed 5 bases from V and 5 bases from J; junction bases left unmatched: 6. CDR3 protein: CASSKLAPNNEQFF. DNA for the CDR3: TGTGCCAGCTCAAAACTAGCGCCCAACAATGAGCAGTTCTTC.

CDR3: CSVSTGGPSNQPQHF. CDR3 coding DNA: TGCAGCGTCTCGACAGGGGGCCCCTCAAATCAGCCCCAGCATTTT. The chain has TRBV29-1 and TRBJ1-5, with 10 bases aligning to TRBD1. Germline CDR1 and CDR2: SQVTM and ANQGSEA. CDR3 length: 15 amino acids. J gave up 4 bases and V 6 bases, and 9 bases lay outside the gene matches.

CDR3: CASSPQGGSAVGYTF. CDR3 in DNA: TGTGCCAGCAGCCCGCAGGGGGGTAGTGCGGTGGGCTACACCTTC. J is TRBJ1-2 and V is TRBV6-5; TRBD1 matches at 7 bases. The CDR3 is made up of 15 amino acids. Unmatched junction bases numbered 15, after V lost 6 bases and J lost 8 bases. Per germline, CDR1 MNHEY and CDR2 SVGAGI.